This is a list of T cell receptor beta chains from one sample in a study of cytomegalovirus exposure and HLA in healthy donors. Profiled with immunoSEQ multiplex PCR; TCRdb holds only in-frame clones, not every one. This repertoire shows fewer than 85,000 clones, 60% to 75% found once; its top ten account for more than 9.5%. What was sequenced was PBMCs. The source is a woman in her thirties or forties in good health and CMV-seropositive. Each CDR3 is given with its conserved first and last residue. Each record gives: D gene, V gene, clone size, J gene, CDR3 protein, CDR3 DNA. D genes are given only for firm matches. A row's size may be missing; if present it is once, few, many or a size class.

D: TRBD2; V: TRBV6-5; size: -; J: TRBJ2-1; CDR3: CASSYGGRAHDEQFF; DNA: TGTGCCAGCAGTTACGGTGGGAGGGCCCATGATGAGCAGTTCTTC
D: TRBD1; V: TRBV5-1; size: once; J: TRBJ1-2; CDR3: CASSNTGTDYGYTF; DNA: TGCGCCAGCAGTAATACCGGGACAGACTATGGCTACACCTTC
D: TRBD1; V: TRBV5-6; size: -; J: TRBJ1-2; CDR3: CASSFEGAYGYTF; DNA: TGTGCCAGCAGCTTTGAGGGGGCCTATGGCTACACCTTC
D: -; V: TRBV13; size: -; J: TRBJ1-1; CDR3: CASSLGRAFF; DNA: TGTGCCAGCAGCCTAGGCCGTGCTTTCTTT
D: -; V: TRBV9; size: once; J: TRBJ2-5; CDR3: CASSVVGGAETQYF; DNA: TGTGCCAGCAGCGTAGTGGGGGGGGCCGAGACCCAGTACTTC
D: TRBD1; V: TRBV5-4; size: few; J: TRBJ1-2; CDR3: CASSYDPGGRPDGYTF; DNA: TGTGCCAGCAGCTACGACCCAGGGGGCCGACCTGATGGCTACACCTTC
D: -; V: TRBV5-1; size: -; J: TRBJ1-3; CDR3: CASSLAPGATGNTIYF; DNA: TGCGCCAGCAGCTTGGCCCCGGGAGCGACTGGAAACACCATATATTTT
D: -; V: TRBV28; size: -; J: TRBJ1-2; CDR3: CASSLGTDLGYTF; DNA: TGTGCCAGCAGTCTTGGGACTGACCTTGGCTACACCTTC
D: -; V: TRBV15; size: -; J: TRBJ1-1; CDR3: CATSKDLLNTEAFF; DNA: TGTGCCACCAGCAAAGACCTCCTGAACACTGAAGCTTTCTTT
D: -; V: TRBV6-5; size: -; J: TRBJ1-2; CDR3: CASSSGHLNYGYTF; DNA: TGTGCCAGCAGTTCGGGACACCTTAACTATGGCTACACCTTC
D: TRBD2; V: TRBV7-6; size: once; J: TRBJ2-7; CDR3: CASTPIAGTDYEQYF; DNA: TGTGCCAGCACCCCAATAGCGGGGACTGACTACGAGCAGTACTTC
D: TRBD2; V: TRBV29-1; size: -; J: TRBJ2-7; CDR3: CSAPGLAGGEQYF; DNA: TGCAGCGCTCCGGGACTAGCGGGAGGCGAGCAGTACTTC
D: -; V: TRBV5-4; size: -; J: TRBJ2-3; CDR3: CASSLPAADTQYF; DNA: TGTGCCAGCAGCTTGCCTGCGGCAGATACGCAGTATTTT
D: TRBD2; V: TRBV5-1; size: -; J: TRBJ2-7; CDR3: CASSLVNSGSFDEQYF; DNA: TGCGCCAGCAGCTTGGTTAATAGCGGGAGTTTCGACGAGCAGTACTTC
D: -; V: TRBV6-6; size: -; J: TRBJ1-5; CDR3: CASSSSGLIHQPQHF; DNA: TGTGCCAGCAGTTCCTCCGGACTGATTCATCAGCCCCAGCATTTT
D: -; V: TRBV10-1; size: once; J: TRBJ2-1; CDR3: CASSEDPRGPGEQFF; DNA: TGCGCCAGCAGTGAGGACCCGCGGGGGCCCGGGGAGCAGTTCTTC
D: -; V: TRBV6-5; size: -; J: TRBJ1-5; CDR3: CASRQTEASNQPQHF; DNA: TGTGCCAGCAGACAAACAGAAGCTAGCAATCAGCCCCAGCATTTT
D: -; V: TRBV6-5; size: few; J: TRBJ1-4; CDR3: CASSRGRGEKLFF; DNA: TGTGCCAGCTCGCGGGGGCGCGGTGAAAAACTGTTTTTT
D: -; V: TRBV5-1; size: few; J: TRBJ1-1; CDR3: CASSLVAGTEAFF; DNA: TGCGCCAGCAGCTTGGTAGCAGGGACTGAAGCTTTCTTT
D: TRBD1; V: TRBV6-1; size: -; J: TRBJ1-2; CDR3: CASSDPTGATYGYTF; DNA: TGTGCCAGCAGTGACCCCACAGGGGCGACGTATGGCTACACCTTC
D: -; V: TRBV27; size: -; J: TRBJ1-1; CDR3: CASSRGMTGLMNTEAFF; DNA: TGTGCCAGCAGTAGGGGTATGACAGGATTGATGAACACTGAAGCTTTCTTT
D: -; V: TRBV2; size: -; J: TRBJ1-2; CDR3: CASSEDRAWGHGYTF; DNA: TGTGCCAGCAGTGAAGACAGGGCTTGGGGACATGGCTACACCTTC
D: -; V: TRBV30; size: -; J: TRBJ2-3; CDR3: CAWNPGLTDTQYF; DNA: TGTGCCTGGAATCCGGGACTTACAGATACGCAGTATTTT
D: -; V: TRBV5-1; size: once; J: TRBJ2-2; CDR3: CASSLGTANTGELFF; DNA: TGCGCCAGCAGCTTGGGGACAGCGAACACCGGGGAGCTGTTTTTT
D: -; V: TRBV19; size: few; J: TRBJ2-2; CDR3: CASKSRADTGELFF; DNA: TGTGCCAGTAAAAGCAGGGCGGACACCGGGGAGCTGTTTTTT
D: TRBD2; V: TRBV10-3; size: few; J: TRBJ2-2; CDR3: CAISPLAGGRNGELFF; DNA: TGTGCCATCAGCCCACTAGCGGGGGGGCGTAACGGGGAGCTGTTTTTT
D: TRBD2; V: TRBV6-5; size: -; J: TRBJ2-5; CDR3: CASMTSGGPRETQYF; DNA: TGTGCCAGCATGACTAGCGGGGGGCCACGGGAGACCCAGTACTTC
D: TRBD2; V: TRBV9; size: -; J: TRBJ2-3; CDR3: CASSVGLAGTDTQYF; DNA: TGTGCCAGCAGCGTGGGACTAGCGGGCACAGATACGCAGTATTTT
D: TRBD1; V: TRBV4-1; size: once; J: TRBJ2-7; CDR3: CASSPGTGGNEQYF; DNA: TGCGCCAGCAGCCCGGGGACAGGGGGCAACGAGCAGTACTTC
D: TRBD1; V: TRBV5-1; size: -; J: TRBJ1-1; CDR3: CASKAQTGEVGTEAFF; DNA: TGCGCCAGCAAAGCCCAGACAGGGGAGGTCGGGACTGAAGCTTTCTTT
D: -; V: TRBV29-1; size: once; J: TRBJ2-3; CDR3: CSVDRDSMSSTDTQYF; DNA: TGCAGCGTCGATAGAGACAGCATGTCTAGCACAGATACGCAGTATTTT
D: -; V: TRBV30; size: few; J: TRBJ1-4; CDR3: CAWSLIRQPTNEKLFF; DNA: TGTGCCTGGAGTCTCATCAGACAGCCAACTAATGAAAAACTGTTTTTT
D: -; V: TRBV6-6; size: -; J: TRBJ2-2; CDR3: CASSSGTGELFF; DNA: TGTGCCAGCAGTTCAGGGACCGGGGAGCTGTTTTTT
D: TRBD1; V: TRBV7-2; size: -; J: TRBJ1-5; CDR3: CASSVTGGQPQHF; DNA: TGTGCCAGCAGCGTGACAGGGGGCCAGCCCCAGCATTTT
D: TRBD1; V: TRBV6-6; size: -; J: TRBJ1-2; CDR3: CASSVDRVSAGYPF; DNA: TGTGCCAGCAGTGTGGACAGGGTGTCGGCTGGCTACCCCTTC
D: -; V: TRBV5-1; size: -; J: TRBJ1-1; CDR3: CASSLRTNTEAFF; DNA: TGCGCCAGCAGCTTGAGAACTAACACTGAAGCTTTCTTT
D: -; V: TRBV10-1; size: -; J: TRBJ2-7; CDR3: CASSESVTRTEQYF; DNA: TGCGCCAGCAGTGAGTCAGTGACTAGGACGGAGCAGTACTTC
D: -; V: TRBV29-1; size: -; J: TRBJ2-1; CDR3: CSVEDRSGSSYNEQFF; DNA: TGCAGCGTTGAAGATCGATCCGGGAGCTCCTACAATGAGCAGTTCTTC
D: TRBD1; V: TRBV5-1; size: once; J: TRBJ2-1; CDR3: CASRLFPGQGFNEQFF; DNA: TGCGCCAGCAGGTTATTTCCGGGACAGGGATTCAATGAGCAGTTCTTC
D: -; V: TRBV9; size: -; J: TRBJ1-3; CDR3: CARGGSGSSGNTIYF; DNA: TGTGCCAGGGGTGGGAGCGGGAGCTCTGGAAACACCATATATTTT